A single sample gave rise to the 23 T cell receptor beta chains below, sequenced in a study of blood T cell repertoires in COVID-19. Some clones are missing from TCRdb's copy, which holds only in-frame ones; the method was immunoSEQ multiplex PCR. The sample lists 60,000 to 70,000 clones; more than 75% were seen once. The source material was PBMCs or T cells enriched from blood (not recorded which). These receptors originate from a middle-aged woman who had recovered from COVID-19.

The J gene is TRBJ2-3, the V gene TRBV19, with D tentatively TRBD1 (5 bases). The ends were cut back, 5 bases at V and 6 bases at J, with 9 bases in the middle. The CDR3 sequence is 12 residues long. CDR1 LNHDA and CDR2 SQIVND come from the germline V gene (reference sequence). CDR3: CASSRQGDTQYF. DNA for the CDR3: TGTGCCAGTAGTCGGCAGGGTGATACGCAGTATTTT.

The chain carries TRBV10-2 and TRBJ1-6; TRBD1 might be the D (6 bases). Trimming cost V 4 bases and J 5 bases, with 15 bases left between them. The CDR3 runs 16 residues. CDR1 is WSHSY, CDR2 SAAADI, per germline. CDR3 sequence: CASSGIDRRNNSPLHF. The CDR3 region has the DNA TGCGCCAGCAGTGGAATAGACAGGCGGAATAATTCACCCCTCCACTTT.

The chain uses TRBV7-8 and TRBJ2-1; D is perhaps TRBD1 (5 bases). Deletions cut 7 bases from V and 3 bases from J, with 16 bases between. The germline gives CDR1 SGHVS, CDR2 FQNEAQ. This CDR3 is 15 amino acids long. CDR3 in DNA: TGTGCCAGCACTACAAGGGGCCAGCTCTACAATGAGCAGTTCTTC. Translated, it gives CASTTRGQLYNEQFF.

The V gene is TRBV5-1, the J gene TRBJ2-3; D call uncertain. This CDR3 comprises 12 residues. Germline loops: CDR1 SGHRS, CDR2 YFSETQ. The CDR3, as DNA: TGCGGAAGAACCCGACACGCAGATACGCAGTATTTT. As protein: CGRTRHADTQYF.

CDR3: CASSLAMGQGVEYGYTF. In DNA, the CDR3 is TGTGCCAGCAGCTTAGCGATGGGACAGGGGGTGGAGTATGGCTACACCTTC. This sequence joins TRBV7-9 and TRBJ1-2; 11 bases are shared with TRBD1. V was clipped by 0 bases and J by 5 bases; unmatched bases: 8. Germline V lookup: CDR1 SEHNR, CDR2 FQNEAQ (reference sequence). CDR3 size: 17 residues.

The chain is built from TRBV5-4 and TRBJ2-3; perhaps TRBD1 as D (5 bases). CDR1 is SGHNT and CDR2 is YYREEE in the germline V gene (reference sequence). This CDR3 has 15 amino acids. Trimming took 1 base from V and 0 from J, leaving 9 bases between them. The CDR3 sequence is CASSLMGPSTDTQYF. The CDR3 DNA sequence: TGTGCCAGCAGCTTGATGGGGCCTAGCACAGATACGCAGTATTTT.

V gene TRBV7-2 combines with J gene TRBJ1-3; D gene ambiguous. The V end lost 3 bases, the J end lost 4 bases, and 7 bases lay between the germline ends. CDR3 size: 13 residues. In germline, CDR1 is SGHTA, CDR2 FQGNSA. CDR3 in amino acids: CASSFDSGNTIYF. The CDR3 bases are TGTGCCAGCAGCTTCGACTCCGGAAACACCATATATTTT.

The J gene is TRBJ2-2, the V gene TRBV6-5; possible D gene TRBD1, 5 bases. Germline assignment: CDR1 MNHEY and CDR2 SVGAGI. V lost 6 bases and J 5 bases, leaving 13 bases between the germline ends. The CDR3 consists of 14 residues. In DNA form, the CDR3 reads TGTGCCAGCAGACGGGTAGGGGAAACCGGGGAGCTGTTTTTT. It codes for CASRRVGETGELFF.

The rearrangement links TRBV5-1 to TRBJ2-7; 9 bases line up with TRBD1. The V segment lost 0 bases and the J segment 8 bases; nucleotides outside the gene matches: 6. The CDR3 contains 14 residues. The germline CDR1 and CDR2 sequences are SGHRS and YFSETQ. In DNA form, the CDR3 reads TGCGCCAGCAGCTTGGCGGGACAGGGTAGCAAGCAGTACTTC. It encodes CASSLAGQGSKQYF.

The rearrangement links TRBV6-1 to TRBJ1-2; tentative D call: TRBD1 (6 bases). V was trimmed by 3 bases and J by 7 bases, leaving 9 bases between them. Germline V CDR1 and CDR2: MNHNS, SASEGT. This CDR3 has 12 amino acids. The CDR3 region is CASSENRVGYTF. The CDR3 region has the DNA TGTGCCAGCAGTGAGAACAGGGTTGGCTACACCTTC.

This clone was recorded a few times. This rearrangement joins TRBV6-8 to TRBJ2-2; D possibly corresponds to TRBD2 (5 bases). The CDR3 spans 14 residues. Per the germline V gene, CDR1 is MNHGY and CDR2 is SAAAGT. Deletions cut 0 bases from V and 5 bases from J, with 7 bases between. In DNA form, the CDR3 reads TGTGCCAGCAGTTACTCGGAGGAAACCGGGGAGCTGTTTTTT. It translates to CASSYSEETGELFF.

The gene calls are TRBV5-4 and TRBJ2-7; 7 positions match TRBD2. There are 15 residues in the CDR3. Unmatched junction bases numbered 7, after V lost 0 bases and J lost 4 bases. Per germline, CDR1 SGHNT and CDR2 YYREEE (reference sequence). The CDR3 DNA is TGTGCCAGCAGCTTGGGGGCGGGGGAGTTTTACGAGCAGTACTTC. This codes for CASSLGAGEFYEQYF.

The rearrangement links TRBV11-2 to TRBJ2-7, with unresolved D. V was cut by 2 bases and J by 1 base, with 12 bases left in between. The CDR3 sequence is 15 residues long. Germline V lookup: CDR1 SGHAT, CDR2 FQNNGV. The CDR3 spells CASSLIRVGSYEQYF. For the CDR3, the DNA is TGTGCCAGCAGCTTAATCCGGGTTGGGTCCTACGAGCAGTACTTC.

This rearrangement joins TRBV6-5 to TRBJ1-6, with 7 bases identical to TRBD1. J gave up 0 bases and V 8 bases, and 4 bases lay outside the gene matches. The CDR3 runs 15 residues. Germline CDR1 is MNHEY and CDR2 is SVGAGI. The CDR3 DNA is TGTGCCAGCCGGGACAGATCCTCCTATAATTCACCCCTCCACTTT. Translating it yields CASRDRSSYNSPLHF.

The V and J genes are TRBV5-1 and TRBJ1-4, with D maybe TRBD1 (6 bases). Germline V gene sequence: CDR1 SGHRS, CDR2 YFSETQ. The V and J ends lost 4 bases and 5 bases respectively, with 12 bases between them. CDR3 size: 14 residues. The CDR3 reads CASSPGTQNEKLFF. For the CDR3, the DNA is TGCGCCAGCAGCCCCGGGACACAGAATGAAAAACTGTTTTTT.

This clone was picked up a small number of times. This rearrangement joins TRBV27 to TRBJ2-2; TRBD2 aligns across 9 bases. From germline, CDR1 is MNHEY and CDR2 SMNVEV (reference sequence). The CDR3 runs to 15 residues. With 6 bases clipped from V and 6 bases from J, the junction kept 8 bases outside the gene matches. CDR3 amino acids: CASRAIAGAAGELFF. CDR3 sequence (DNA): TGTGCCAGCAGGGCAATAGCGGGGGCGGCCGGGGAGCTGTTTTTT.

This chain uses TRBV3-1 (or the pseudogene TRBV3-2) with TRBJ2-7; maybe TRBD2 (6 bases). Trimming left V 4 bases short and J 13 bases short, with 20 bases between. The germline CDR1 and CDR2 sequences are LGHDT and YNNKEL (reference sequence). This CDR3 is built from 13 residues. The CDR3 DNA follows: TGTGCCAGCAGCCCCCACGGGACGACCGGGACTTACTTC. It specifies CASSPHGTTGTYF.

J is TRBJ2-3 and V is TRBV2; TRBD2 agrees at 9 bases. CDR3 length: 15 residues. Per germline, CDR1 SNHLY and CDR2 FYNNEI. Trimming took 5 bases from V and 1 from J; bases not matched to a gene: 4. The DNA of the CDR3 is TGTGCCAGCAGTCCTAGCGGGGTCGGCACAGATACGCAGTATTTT. Protein: CASSPSGVGTDTQYF.

The count of this clone is one. This chain uses TRBV27 with TRBJ2-3; D gene ambiguous. V was pared by 10 bases and J by 6 bases, with 14 bases between. This CDR3 contains 12 residues. Germline CDR1 MNHEY, CDR2 SMNVEV (reference sequence). CDR3 in DNA: TGTGCCAACTTCTTTCCGGTGGATACGCAGTATTTT. Amino acids: CANFFPVDTQYF.

The chain carries TRBV7-2 and TRBJ1-3; D is perhaps TRBD1 (5 bases). The CDR3 length is 15 residues. V lost 3 bases and J lost 0, with 9 bases in between. Germline V gene lookup returns CDR1 SGHTA and CDR2 FQGNSA. This CDR3 reads CASSLDTNSGNTIYF. The DNA of the CDR3 is TGTGCCAGCAGCTTGGACACTAACTCTGGAAACACCATATATTTT.

This chain uses TRBV10-2 with TRBJ2-3, with a tentative D call TRBD2 (6 bases). Germline V gene sequence: CDR1 WSHSY, CDR2 SAAADI. This CDR3 is built from 16 residues. The V end was cut by 0 bases, the J end by 0 bases, with 10 bases between. CDR3 bases: TGCGCCAGCAGTGAGTCGACTAGGCTAAGCACAGATACGCAGTATTTT. Amino acid sequence: CASSESTRLSTDTQYF.

The CDR3 reads CASSHPQGVGSPLHF. Here the CDR3 DNA reads TGTGCCAGCAGCCACCCCCAGGGGGTTGGTTCACCCCTCCACTTT. V usage is TRBV3-1 (or the pseudogene TRBV3-2) and J usage is TRBJ1-6, with TRBD1 matching 7 bases. From germline, CDR1 is LGHDT and CDR2 YNNKEL (reference sequence). The CDR3 totals 15 residues. Losses at the gene ends were 3 bases for V and 9 bases for J; bases not matched to a gene: 8.

The chain joins TRBV4-1 to TRBJ1-2; 12 nucleotides match TRBD1. Germline CDR1 and CDR2: MGHRA and YSYEKL. With V trimmed by 1 base and J by 3 bases, 15 bases remained unmatched. CDR3 length: 20 residues. The CDR3 is CASSQVGLGKGQGADYGYTF. For the CDR3, the DNA is TGCGCCAGCAGCCAAGTGGGGCTGGGAAAGGGACAGGGGGCAGACTATGGCTACACCTTC.